This T cell receptor (beta chain) is from a study of regulatory and conventional T cells in RAG deficiency. Genomic DNA came from blood conventional CD4+ T cells gated CD25-low CD127-high. Using immunoSEQ multiplex PCR, the repertoire was profiled, and TCRdb retains in-frame clones only, with some absent. The sample lists about 30,000 clones, roughly 96% occurring once. In addition, the sample was reused for a study of regulatory T cells. In that study: Primers: 52 TRBV forward and 13 TRBJ reverse. Skewed V and J usage and few unique V-J pairs marked patient repertoires, most in Tregs.

Specimen: CD25- CD4+ T cells sorted from blood. This sequence was found in a human donor in good health.

The CDR3 spells CASITEWINTEAFF. CDR3 nucleotides: TGTGCCAGCATAACGGAGTGGATCAACACTGAAGCTTTCTTT. The rearrangement uses TRBV2 and TRBJ1-1; unclear D gene. The V and J ends lost 7 bases and 2 bases respectively, with 14 bases between them. This CDR3 spans 14 amino acids. The germline V gene has CDR1 SNHLY and CDR2 FYNNEI.